This is a list of T cell receptor beta chains from one sample in a study of T-cell memory formation after mild COVID-19. TCRdb reprocessed the 5' RACE reads with MiXCR, giving one entry per CDR3 protein. This table holds roughly 150,000 distinct CDR3 sequences, 13% to 15% found once. Sample: PBMCs or a T cell subset sorted from them (not recorded which). These receptors were collected from an adult woman who had mild COVID-19 (a few samples of this study predate the infection). Cell type and time point are not known. Each CDR3 is given with its conserved first and last residue. Each record gives: J gene, clone size, D gene, V gene, CDR3 protein, CDR3 DNA. D genes are given only for firm matches. Part of the rows lack a size; the others show once, few, many or a class for expanded clones.

>TRBJ2-5|many|NA|TRBV5-1
CASSLGNTFQETQYF
TGCGCCAGCAGCTTGGGGAATACCTTCCAAGAGACCCAGTACTTC
>TRBJ2-3|few|NA|TRBV18
CASSPKSSDTQYF
TGTGCCAGCTCACCAAAGTCATCAGATACGCAGTATTTT
>TRBJ2-2|few|TRBD1|TRBV7-3
CASSPTGAPGTGELFF
TGTGCCAGCAGCCCTACAGGGGCCCCGGGCACCGGGGAGCTGTTTTTT
>TRBJ2-1|NA|TRBD1|TRBV9
CASGTGHSYNEQFF
TGTGCCAGCGGGACAGGACATTCGTACAATGAGCAGTTCTTC
>TRBJ2-5|NA|TRBD2|TRBV5-1
CASSLWRGGRETQYF
TGCGCCAGCAGCTTGTGGCGGGGGGGCCGGGAGACCCAGTACTTC
>TRBJ2-2|few|TRBD1|TRBV5-5
CASSFTGGPPGELFF
TGTGCCAGCAGCTTTACAGGGGGCCCCCCCGGGGAGCTGTTTTTT
>TRBJ2-1|NA|NA|TRBV24-1
CATSDLSGNEQFF
TGTGCCACCAGTGATTTGAGCGGCAATGAGCAGTTCTTC
>TRBJ2-1|NA|NA|TRBV11-2
CASSFGYNEQFF
TGTGCCAGCAGCTTTGGATACAATGAGCAGTTCTTC
>TRBJ2-7|NA|NA|TRBV24-1
CATSARERYEQYF
TGTGCCACCAGTGCTCGGGAGAGGTACGAGCAGTACTTC
>TRBJ2-7|few|NA|TRBV20-1
CSARDMASVSF
TGCAGTGCTAGAGATATGGCCTCCGTAAGCTTC
>TRBJ2-7|few|NA|TRBV25-1
CASSRGSWYEQYF
TGTGCCAGCAGTCGCGGTAGCTGGTACGAGCAGTACTTC
>TRBJ2-7|NA|TRBD2|TRBV11-2
CASSSSGRKYF
TGTGCCAGCAGCTCGAGCGGGAGGAAGTACTTC
>TRBJ2-7|NA|NA|TRBV6-2/TRBV6-3
CASSYPIDNEQYF
TGTGCCAGCAGTTACCCCATCGACAACGAGCAGTACTTC
>TRBJ1-1|NA|TRBD1|TRBV27
CASHQGQGIGTEAFF
TGTGCCAGCCATCAGGGACAGGGGATCGGCACTGAAGCTTTCTTT
>TRBJ2-1|few|NA|TRBV5-4
CASSTQRKNEQFF
TGTGCCAGCAGCACCCAGCGGAAAAATGAGCAGTTCTTC
>TRBJ2-7|few|NA|TRBV27
CASSLYPNYEQYF
TGTGCCAGCAGTTTATACCCTAACTACGAGCAGTACTTC
>TRBJ1-5|few|TRBD1|TRBV24-1
CATSDSQGVGPNQPQHF
TGTGCCACCAGTGATTCCCAGGGGGTAGGCCCCAATCAGCCCCAGCATTTT
>TRBJ2-3|NA|NA|TRBV7-2
CASSFWGSTDTQYF
TGTGCCAGCAGCTTTTGGGGTAGCACAGATACGCAGTATTTT
>TRBJ2-1|NA|TRBD2|TRBV25-1
CASSELTSGRNNEQFF
TGTGCCAGCAGTGAATTGACTAGCGGGAGAAACAATGAGCAGTTCTTC
>TRBJ1-2|NA|NA|TRBV28
CASGKGGYGYTF
TGTGCCAGCGGAAAGGGGGGTTATGGCTACACCTTC
>TRBJ2-7|few|NA|TRBV15
CATSETGAPYEQYF
TGTGCCACCAGCGAAACGGGAGCCCCCTACGAGCAGTACTTC
>TRBJ1-2|NA|NA|TRBV6-5
CASIPGGGNYGYTF
TGTGCCAGCATCCCGGGTGGGGGCAACTATGGCTACACCTTC
>TRBJ1-2|many|NA|TRBV7-8
CASSSGPNYGYTF
TGTGCCAGCAGCTCGGGACCGAACTATGGCTACACCTTC
>TRBJ2-7|NA|NA|TRBV7-9
CASSVTGQTIYEQYF
TGTGCCAGCAGCGTAACGGGACAAACCATATACGAGCAGTACTTC
>TRBJ1-1|few|NA|TRBV19
CASSIGIWLNTEAFF
TGTGCCAGTAGTATAGGGATATGGCTGAACACTGAAGCTTTCTTT
>TRBJ1-6|NA|TRBD1|TRBV9
CASSVGGTGANSPLHF
TGTGCCAGCAGCGTAGGAGGGACAGGGGCTAATTCACCCCTCCACTTT
>TRBJ1-1|once|NA|TRBV4-1
CASSQPRTGIPEAFF
TGCGCCAGCAGCCAACCAAGAACAGGGATACCTGAAGCTTTCTTT
>TRBJ1-5|NA|NA|TRBV7-8
CASSLDRFRWDSNQPQHF
TGTGCCAGCAGCTTAGACCGTTTTCGCTGGGATAGCAATCAGCCCCAGCATTTT
>TRBJ2-4|many|NA|TRBV5-8
CASSDPFGKNIQYF
TGTGCCAGCAGTGACCCTTTTGGCAAAAACATTCAGTACTTC
>TRBJ2-3|few|NA|TRBV7-2
CASSPVRASGVTDTQYF
TGTGCCAGCAGCCCAGTTCGAGCTAGTGGGGTCACAGATACGCAGTATTTT
>TRBJ2-7|NA|TRBD1|TRBV29-1
CSVLPGTGTYEQYF
TGCAGCGTTTTACCCGGGACAGGGACCTACGAGCAGTACTTC
>TRBJ2-1|few|TRBD2|TRBV24-1
CATSDSQTSGRYNEQFF
TGTGCCACCAGTGACTCTCAGACTAGCGGGCGGTACAATGAGCAGTTCTTC
>TRBJ2-2|NA|NA|TRBV5-1
CASSFVPTVGELFF
TGCGCCAGCAGCTTCGTCCCAACGGTCGGGGAGCTGTTTTTT
>TRBJ2-6|NA|NA|TRBV5-1
CASSLGQRPSGANVLTF
TGCGCCAGCAGCTTGGGACAGCGCCCCTCTGGGGCCAACGTCCTGACTTTC
>TRBJ2-2|many|NA|TRBV3-1
CASSLGATGELFF
TGTGCCAGCAGCCTGGGAGCCACCGGGGAGCTGTTTTTT
>TRBJ2-1|NA|TRBD1|TRBV2
CASIGTGGVEQFF
TGTGCCAGCATCGGGACAGGGGGAGTTGAGCAGTTCTTC
>TRBJ2-7|few|NA|TRBV6-5
CASSYEGPAAYEQYF
TGTGCCAGCAGTTACGAAGGGCCGGCGGCCTACGAGCAGTACTTC